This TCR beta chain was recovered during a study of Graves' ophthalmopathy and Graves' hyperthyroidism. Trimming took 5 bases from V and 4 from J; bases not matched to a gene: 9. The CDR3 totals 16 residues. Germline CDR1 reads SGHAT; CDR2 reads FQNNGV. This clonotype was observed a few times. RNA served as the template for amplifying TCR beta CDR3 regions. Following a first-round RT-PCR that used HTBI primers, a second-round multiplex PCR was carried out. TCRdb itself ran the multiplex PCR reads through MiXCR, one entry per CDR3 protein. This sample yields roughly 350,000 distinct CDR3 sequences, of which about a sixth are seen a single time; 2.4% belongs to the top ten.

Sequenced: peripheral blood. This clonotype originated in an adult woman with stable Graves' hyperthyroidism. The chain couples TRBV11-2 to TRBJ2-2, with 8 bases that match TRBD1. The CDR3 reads CASSTHAGGITGELFF. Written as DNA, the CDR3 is TGTGCCAGCAGCACCCACGCAGGGGGCATCACCGGGGAGCTGTTTTTT.